Listed below are T cell receptor beta chains from one sample, sequenced in a study of CD8+CD57+ T cells in acquired aplastic anemia. Each CDR3 protein gets one entry after TCRdb re-called the reads with MiXCR. The sample includes about 54,000 distinct CDR3 sequences, 55% to 70% of them seen just once. The sample taken for sequencing was sorted CD4+, CD8+, or CD8+CD57+ T cells (not recorded which) from PBMCs. The receptor source for this set is a human donor with aplastic anemia. Each CDR3 is given with its conserved first and last residue. D genes are given only for firm matches. The size field is filled for only some rows; it gives once, few, many or a size class.

abundance: medium-sized; j_gene: TRBJ2-1; v_gene: TRBV10-3; d_gene: NA; CDR3aa: CAITAPGYNEQFF; CDR3nt: TGTGCCATCACCGCTCCAGGATACAATGAGCAGTTCTTC
abundance: many; j_gene: TRBJ1-1; v_gene: TRBV2; d_gene: NA; CDR3aa: CASSLEGWDTEAFF; CDR3nt: TGTGCCAGCAGTTTGGAGGGGTGGGACACTGAAGCTTTCTTT
abundance: many; j_gene: TRBJ1-6; v_gene: TRBV11-2; d_gene: NA; CDR3aa: CASSPRGGSSYNSPLHF; CDR3nt: TGTGCCAGCAGCCCCCGAGGAGGGAGCTCCTATAATTCACCCCTCCACTTT
abundance: NA; j_gene: TRBJ1-2; v_gene: TRBV10-3; d_gene: NA; CDR3aa: CAITPGYGYTF; CDR3nt: TGTGCCATCACCCCAGGCTATGGCTACACCTTC
abundance: NA; j_gene: TRBJ2-7; v_gene: TRBV20-1; d_gene: NA; CDR3aa: CSARDADYEQYF; CDR3nt: TGCAGTGCTAGAGATGCAGACTACGAGCAGTACTTC
abundance: NA; j_gene: TRBJ2-7; v_gene: TRBV12-3/TRBV12-4; d_gene: TRBD2; CDR3aa: CASSLGLADSYEQYF; CDR3nt: TGTGCCAGCAGTCTAGGACTAGCGGACTCCTACGAGCAGTACTTC
abundance: few; j_gene: TRBJ2-7; v_gene: TRBV2; d_gene: NA; CDR3aa: CAGSVSYEQYF; CDR3nt: TGTGCCGGCAGTGTATCCTACGAGCAGTACTTT
abundance: NA; j_gene: TRBJ2-3; v_gene: TRBV19; d_gene: NA; CDR3aa: CASRVRDTQYF; CDR3nt: TGTGCCAGTAGGGTGCGGGATACGCAGTATTTT
abundance: many; j_gene: TRBJ2-1; v_gene: TRBV20-1; d_gene: NA; CDR3aa: CSAPQGGRNEQFF; CDR3nt: TGCAGTGCCCCGCAGGGGGGGCGTAATGAGCAGTTCTTC
abundance: NA; j_gene: TRBJ1-1; v_gene: TRBV2; d_gene: TRBD1; CDR3aa: CASSKGQYEAFF; CDR3nt: TGTGCCAGCAGCAAGGGACAGTATGAAGCTTTCTTT
abundance: NA; j_gene: TRBJ2-7; v_gene: TRBV2; d_gene: NA; CDR3aa: CASMVTGYEQYF; CDR3nt: TGTGCCAGCATGGTAACAGGCTACGAGCAGTACTTC
abundance: few; j_gene: TRBJ2-6; v_gene: TRBV5-4; d_gene: NA; CDR3aa: CASSSHTPAANVLTF; CDR3nt: TGTGCCAGCAGCTCTCATACCCCGGCGGCCAACGTCCTGACTTTC
abundance: many; j_gene: TRBJ2-7; v_gene: TRBV7-2; d_gene: NA; CDR3aa: CASSPTAGIYEQYF; CDR3nt: TGTGCCAGCAGCCCTACCGCGGGCATCTACGAGCAGTACTTC
abundance: NA; j_gene: TRBJ2-7; v_gene: TRBV7-2; d_gene: TRBD1; CDR3aa: CASSVNRGSYEQYF; CDR3nt: TGTGCCAGCAGCGTAAACAGGGGCTCCTACGAGCAGTACTTC
abundance: NA; j_gene: TRBJ2-1; v_gene: TRBV5-1; d_gene: NA; CDR3aa: CASSPGGLHNEQFF; CDR3nt: TGCGCCAGCAGCCCCGGCGGACTCCACAATGAGCAGTTCTTC
abundance: NA; j_gene: TRBJ1-2; v_gene: TRBV11-2; d_gene: NA; CDR3aa: CASSREDFTF; CDR3nt: TGTGCCAGCAGCCGGGAGGACTTTACCTTC
abundance: NA; j_gene: TRBJ2-7; v_gene: TRBV25-1; d_gene: TRBD1; CDR3aa: CASSDPAGGTYEQYF; CDR3nt: TGTGCCAGCAGTGACCCGGCAGGGGGAACCTACGAGCAGTACTTC
abundance: NA; j_gene: TRBJ1-2; v_gene: TRBV19; d_gene: TRBD1; CDR3aa: CASSTGQYYGYTF; CDR3nt: TGTGCCAGTAGTACGGGACAGTACTATGGCTACACCTTC
abundance: many; j_gene: TRBJ1-5; v_gene: TRBV4-1; d_gene: NA; CDR3aa: CASSQVYISPQHF; CDR3nt: TGCGCCAGCAGCCAAGTTTATATCAGCCCCCAGCATTTT
abundance: NA; j_gene: TRBJ1-3; v_gene: TRBV9; d_gene: NA; CDR3aa: CASSVAALNRDTIYF; CDR3nt: TGTGCCAGCAGCGTAGCGGCCCTCAATCGGGACACCATATATTTT
abundance: NA; j_gene: TRBJ2-7; v_gene: TRBV15; d_gene: TRBD1; CDR3aa: CATSRPPGQGTEQYF; CDR3nt: TGTGCCACCAGCAGACCCCCTGGACAGGGGACCGAGCAGTACTTC
abundance: NA; j_gene: TRBJ1-1; v_gene: TRBV7-9; d_gene: NA; CDR3aa: CASSGGINTEAFF; CDR3nt: TGTGCCAGCAGCGGGGGAATTAACACTGAAGCTTTCTTT
abundance: NA; j_gene: TRBJ1-5; v_gene: TRBV11-2; d_gene: TRBD1; CDR3aa: CASSLSAGQVGGQPQHF; CDR3nt: TGTGCCAGCAGCTTAAGCGCGGGACAGGTAGGCGGTCAGCCCCAGCATTTT
abundance: many; j_gene: TRBJ1-1; v_gene: TRBV6-6; d_gene: TRBD1; CDR3aa: CASSWDRGNTEAFF; CDR3nt: TGTGCCAGCAGTTGGGACAGGGGGAACACTGAAGCTTTCTTT
abundance: medium-sized; j_gene: TRBJ2-2; v_gene: TRBV19; d_gene: NA; CDR3aa: CASSMPGRDTGELFF; CDR3nt: TGTGCCAGTAGTATGCCGGGACGTGACACCGGGGAGCTGTTTTTT
abundance: medium-sized; j_gene: TRBJ2-5; v_gene: TRBV10-3; d_gene: NA; CDR3aa: CAISDDRSVETQYF; CDR3nt: TGTGCCATCAGTGATGACAGAAGCGTCGAGACCCAGTACTTC
abundance: NA; j_gene: TRBJ1-5; v_gene: TRBV2; d_gene: NA; CDR3aa: CASVLDRGNQPQHF; CDR3nt: TGTGCCAGCGTCTTGGACCGGGGCAATCAGCCCCAGCATTTT
abundance: NA; j_gene: TRBJ2-7; v_gene: TRBV7-2; d_gene: NA; CDR3aa: CASSLQATSYEQYF; CDR3nt: TGTGCCAGCAGCTTGCAGGCGACCTCCTACGAGCAGTACTTC
abundance: NA; j_gene: TRBJ1-5; v_gene: TRBV24-1; d_gene: NA; CDR3aa: CATRGYSNQPQHF; CDR3nt: TGTGCCACCAGGGGGTATAGCAATCAGCCCCAGCATTTT
abundance: many; j_gene: TRBJ1-6; v_gene: TRBV9; d_gene: TRBD1; CDR3aa: CASSVSPGGEPLHF; CDR3nt: TGTGCCAGCAGCGTAAGCCCAGGGGGGGAACCCCTCCACTTT
abundance: many; j_gene: TRBJ2-1; v_gene: TRBV19; d_gene: TRBD2; CDR3aa: CASSIVGTSGYNEQFF; CDR3nt: TGTGCCAGTAGTATAGTAGGGACTAGCGGGTACAATGAGCAGTTCTTC
abundance: NA; j_gene: TRBJ1-1; v_gene: TRBV7-6; d_gene: NA; CDR3aa: CASSLAVLNTEAFF; CDR3nt: TGTGCCAGCAGCTTAGCCGTACTAAACACTGAAGCTTTCTTT
abundance: NA; j_gene: TRBJ1-4; v_gene: TRBV2; d_gene: TRBD1; CDR3aa: CASSPGQLNEKLFF; CDR3nt: TGTGCCAGCAGTCCGGGACAGTTAAATGAAAAACTGTTTTTT
abundance: NA; j_gene: TRBJ1-2; v_gene: TRBV10-3; d_gene: TRBD1; CDR3aa: CAISARRPGQGHGYTF; CDR3nt: TGTGCCATCAGTGCCCGCAGACCGGGACAGGGCCATGGCTACACCTTC
abundance: many; j_gene: TRBJ2-3; v_gene: TRBV9; d_gene: TRBD1; CDR3aa: CASSVGQGADTQYF; CDR3nt: TGTGCCAGCAGCGTAGGTCAGGGGGCAGATACGCAGTATTTT
abundance: many; j_gene: TRBJ1-4; v_gene: TRBV7-6; d_gene: TRBD1; CDR3aa: CASSSGGFNEKLFF; CDR3nt: TGTGCCAGCAGCTCAGGGGGTTTTAATGAAAAACTGTTTTTT
abundance: NA; j_gene: TRBJ1-2; v_gene: TRBV7-2; d_gene: NA; CDR3aa: CASSTGIWANYGYTF; CDR3nt: TGTGCCAGCAGTACTGGTATCTGGGCCAACTATGGCTACACCTTC
abundance: NA; j_gene: TRBJ2-5; v_gene: TRBV7-6; d_gene: NA; CDR3aa: CASSLDRSRGGKETQYF; CDR3nt: TGTGCCAGCAGCTTAGATAGAAGTAGGGGGGGGAAAGAGACCCAGTACTTC
abundance: medium-sized; j_gene: TRBJ2-5; v_gene: TRBV24-1; d_gene: TRBD1; CDR3aa: CATSDWDSEETQYF; CDR3nt: TGTGCCACCAGTGATTGGGACAGCGAAGAGACCCAGTACTTC
abundance: NA; j_gene: TRBJ2-2; v_gene: TRBV2; d_gene: NA; CDR3aa: CASSEAGLGELFF; CDR3nt: TGTGCCAGCAGTGAAGCTGGATTAGGGGAGCTGTTTTTT
abundance: NA; j_gene: TRBJ1-5; v_gene: TRBV20-1; d_gene: NA; CDR3aa: CSARDQRGGQPQHF; CDR3nt: TGCAGTGCTAGAGATCAAAGGGGGGGTCAGCCCCAGCATTTT
abundance: NA; j_gene: TRBJ2-1; v_gene: TRBV9; d_gene: TRBD2; CDR3aa: CASSVGVSGRGNEQFF; CDR3nt: TGTGCCAGCAGCGTAGGGGTTAGCGGGAGAGGTAATGAGCAGTTCTTC
abundance: NA; j_gene: TRBJ1-3; v_gene: TRBV7-9; d_gene: NA; CDR3aa: CASSRGRSSGNTIYF; CDR3nt: TGCGCCAGCAGCAGGGGACGTAGCTCTGGAAACACCATATATTTT
abundance: NA; j_gene: TRBJ1-5; v_gene: TRBV7-9; d_gene: NA; CDR3aa: CASSLGQRAQHF; CDR3nt: TGTGCCAGCAGCTTAGGTCAGAGGGCCCAGCATTTT
abundance: NA; j_gene: TRBJ2-5; v_gene: TRBV7-7; d_gene: NA; CDR3aa: CASSFLGGETQYF; CDR3nt: TGTGCCAGCAGCTTTCTTGGGGGCGAGACCCAGTACTTC
abundance: many; j_gene: TRBJ2-5; v_gene: TRBV2; d_gene: TRBD1; CDR3aa: CASLPGTAQETQYF; CDR3nt: TGTGCCAGCCTGCCTGGGACAGCCCAAGAGACCCAGTACTTC
abundance: NA; j_gene: TRBJ2-2; v_gene: TRBV7-9; d_gene: NA; CDR3aa: CASSLDYRELFF; CDR3nt: TGTGCCAGCAGCTTAGATTATAGGGAGCTGTTTTTT
abundance: many; j_gene: TRBJ1-1; v_gene: TRBV6-5; d_gene: NA; CDR3aa: CASSYTSRDTEAFF; CDR3nt: TGTGCCAGCAGTTATACCTCCAGGGACACTGAAGCTTTCTTT
abundance: medium-sized; j_gene: TRBJ2-3; v_gene: TRBV10-3; d_gene: NA; CDR3aa: CAISDIIDTQYF; CDR3nt: TGTGCCATCAGTGATATTATTGATACGCAGTATTTT
abundance: NA; j_gene: TRBJ2-1; v_gene: TRBV10-2; d_gene: TRBD2; CDR3aa: CASSDWLAGPSSYNEQFF; CDR3nt: TGCGCCAGCAGTGATTGGCTAGCGGGGCCTAGCTCCTACAATGAGCAGTTCTTC
abundance: NA; j_gene: TRBJ1-1; v_gene: TRBV10-2; d_gene: NA; CDR3aa: CASSDPGYSAEAFF; CDR3nt: TGCGCCAGCAGTGACCCAGGGTACAGTGCTGAAGCTTTCTTT
abundance: NA; j_gene: TRBJ1-5; v_gene: TRBV5-4; d_gene: NA; CDR3aa: CASSLGGRVDNQPQHF; CDR3nt: TGTGCCAGCAGCTTGGGGGGGAGAGTCGACAATCAGCCCCAGCATTTT
abundance: NA; j_gene: TRBJ2-7; v_gene: TRBV24-1; d_gene: TRBD1; CDR3aa: CATSGGQGANEQYF; CDR3nt: TGTGCCACCAGTGGAGGACAGGGTGCCAACGAGCAGTACTTC
abundance: NA; j_gene: TRBJ2-7; v_gene: TRBV6-1; d_gene: NA; CDR3aa: CASGLVTYEQYF; CDR3nt: TGTGCCAGCGGCCTAGTAACGTACGAGCAGTACTTC